What follows is one T cell receptor beta chain and its context. The V gene's germline CDR1 is MDHEN and CDR2 SYDVKM. V dropped 5 bases and J dropped 7 bases, with 15 bases sitting between them. This CDR3 is built from 14 residues. This record comes from a study of blood T cell repertoires in COVID-19. Sequencing used immunoSEQ multiplex PCR; TCRdb keeps in-frame clones, though not all of them. The repertoire includes some 190,000 clones, roughly 83% of them detected once, and under 4% sits in the top ten. The chain is built from TRBV28 and TRBJ1-5; D remains ambiguous. The origin of this receptor is a woman in her 30s who had recovered from COVID-19. Sequencing was carried out using PBMCs or T cells enriched from blood (not recorded which). CDR3 residues: CASSNYRGVQPQHF. For the CDR3, the DNA is TGTGCCAGCAGTAACTACCGGGGAGTCCAGCCCCAGCATTTT. The variable domain in full, with the rest retrieved from reference TRBV28 and TRBJ1-5, is DVKVTQSSRYLVKRTGEKVFLECVQDMDHENMFWYRQDPGLGLRLIYFSYDVKMKEKGDIPEGYSVSREKKERFSLILESASTNQTSMYLCASSNYRGVQPQHFGDGTRLSIL.